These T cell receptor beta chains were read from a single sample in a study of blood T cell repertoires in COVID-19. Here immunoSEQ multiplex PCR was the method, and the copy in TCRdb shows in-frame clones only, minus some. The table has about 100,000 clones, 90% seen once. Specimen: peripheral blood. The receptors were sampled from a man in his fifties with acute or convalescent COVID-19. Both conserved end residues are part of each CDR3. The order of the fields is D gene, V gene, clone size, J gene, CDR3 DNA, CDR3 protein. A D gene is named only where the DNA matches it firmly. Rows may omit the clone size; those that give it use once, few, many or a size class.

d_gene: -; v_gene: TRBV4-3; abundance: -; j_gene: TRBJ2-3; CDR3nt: TGCGCCAGCAGCCAAGCGGGTCTCACAGATACGCAGTATTTT; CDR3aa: CASSQAGLTDTQYF
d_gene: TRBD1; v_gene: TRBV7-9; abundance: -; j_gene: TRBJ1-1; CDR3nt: TGTGCCAGCAGCCGCGGGACAGACACTGAAGCTTTCTTT; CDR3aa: CASSRGTDTEAFF
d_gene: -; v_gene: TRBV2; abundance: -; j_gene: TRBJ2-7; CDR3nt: TGTGCCAGCAGTGGGCACGAGCAGTACTTC; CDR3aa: CASSGHEQYF
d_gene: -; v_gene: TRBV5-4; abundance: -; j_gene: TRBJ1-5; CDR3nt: TGTGCCAGCAGCTTGCGCCACCGGGACACACCTTATAGCAATCAGCCCCAGCATTTT; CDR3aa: CASSLRHRDTPYSNQPQHF
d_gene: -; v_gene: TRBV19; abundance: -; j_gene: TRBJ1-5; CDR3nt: TGTGCCAGTAGTAGGCGGGAGGGCACCAGCAATCAGCCCCAGCATTTT; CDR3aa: CASSRREGTSNQPQHF
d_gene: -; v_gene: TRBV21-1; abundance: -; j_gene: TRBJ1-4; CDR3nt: TGTGCCAGCAGCCGAAAAGGGGCACAGGGCCCTAAATTACTGTTTTTT; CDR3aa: CASSRKGAQGPKLLFF
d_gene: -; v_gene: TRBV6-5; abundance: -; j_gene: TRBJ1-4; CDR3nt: TGTGCCAGCAGTTCCACAAGGAGGGAAAAACTGTTTTTT; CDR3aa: CASSSTRREKLFF
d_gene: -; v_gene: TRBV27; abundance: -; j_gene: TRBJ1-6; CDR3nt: TGTGCCAGCAGCCTTCAGGGGTATAATTCACCCCTCCACTTT; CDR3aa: CASSLQGYNSPLHF
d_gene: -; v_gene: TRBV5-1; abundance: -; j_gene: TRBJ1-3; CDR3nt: TGCGCCAGCAGCTTAATGCAGGGCCCAGGAAACACCATATATTTT; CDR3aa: CASSLMQGPGNTIYF
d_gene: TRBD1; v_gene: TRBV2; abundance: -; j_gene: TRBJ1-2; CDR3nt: TGTGCCAGCAGCCAGGGACAGAACTATGGCTACACCTTC; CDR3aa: CASSQGQNYGYTF
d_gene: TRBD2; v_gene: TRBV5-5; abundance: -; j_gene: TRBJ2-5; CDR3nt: TGTGCCAGCAGCTTCGGACTAGCGGGAGGGTACCAAGAGACCCAGTACTTC; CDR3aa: CASSFGLAGGYQETQYF
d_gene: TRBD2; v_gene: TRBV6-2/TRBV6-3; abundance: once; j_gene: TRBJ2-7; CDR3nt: TGTGCCAGCAGCCTGGGACTAGCGGGCTGGTACTACGAGCAGTACTTC; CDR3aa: CASSLGLAGWYYEQYF
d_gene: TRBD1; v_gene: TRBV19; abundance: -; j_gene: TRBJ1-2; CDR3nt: TGTGCCAGTAGTATGGGACCGGGACAGGGAGCAATTAACTATGGCTACACCTTC; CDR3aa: CASSMGPGQGAINYGYTF
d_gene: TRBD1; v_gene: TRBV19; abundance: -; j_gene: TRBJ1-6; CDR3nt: TGTGCCAGTAGTCCTAGGGACAGGAATTCACCCCTCCACTTT; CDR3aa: CASSPRDRNSPLHF
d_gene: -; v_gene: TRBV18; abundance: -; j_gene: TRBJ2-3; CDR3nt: TGTGCCAGCTCACCCGTAGCAGATACGCAGTATTTT; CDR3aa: CASSPVADTQYF
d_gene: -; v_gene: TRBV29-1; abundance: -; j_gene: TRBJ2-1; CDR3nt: TGCAGCGCCGCTTCGCTCAGGGCATGGGAGCAGTTCTTC; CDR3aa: CSAASLRAWEQFF
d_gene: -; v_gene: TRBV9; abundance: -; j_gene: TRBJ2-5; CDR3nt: TGTGCCAGCAGCGTAGAGACGGGTAAAAAAGAGACCCAGTACTTC; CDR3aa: CASSVETGKKETQYF
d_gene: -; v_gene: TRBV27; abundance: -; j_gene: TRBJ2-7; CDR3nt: TGTGCCAGCAGATACAGGGTTAACTACGAGCAGTACTTC; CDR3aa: CASRYRVNYEQYF
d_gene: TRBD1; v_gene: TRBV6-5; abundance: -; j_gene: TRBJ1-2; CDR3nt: TGTGCCACCTCCCCGACGACAGGGAACTATGGCTACACCTTC; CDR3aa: CATSPTTGNYGYTF
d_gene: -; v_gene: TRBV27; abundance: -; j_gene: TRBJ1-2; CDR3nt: TGTGCCAGCAGTTCACAGGGTTATTCTAACTATGGCTACACCTTC; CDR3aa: CASSSQGYSNYGYTF
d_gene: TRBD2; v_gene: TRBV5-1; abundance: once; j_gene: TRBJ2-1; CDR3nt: TGCGCCAGCAGTCGGACTAGCGGGAGTCACTCCGTTTCCTACAATGAGCAGTTCTTC; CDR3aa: CASSRTSGSHSVSYNEQFF
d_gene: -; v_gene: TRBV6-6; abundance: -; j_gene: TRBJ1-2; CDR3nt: TGTGCCAGCAGTTACGGTCCTCCACAGGGCTATGGCTACACCTTC; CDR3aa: CASSYGPPQGYGYTF
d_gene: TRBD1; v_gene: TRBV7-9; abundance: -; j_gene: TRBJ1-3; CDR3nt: TGTGCCAGCAGCCCTAGGACAGGGCCCATCGGAAACACCATATATTTT; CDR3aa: CASSPRTGPIGNTIYF
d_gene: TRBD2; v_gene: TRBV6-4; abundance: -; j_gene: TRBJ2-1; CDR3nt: TGTGCCAGCAGTGAGGATTCTAGCGGGGAAAATGAGCAGTTCTTC; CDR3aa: CASSEDSSGENEQFF